The 15 T cell receptor beta chains below all came from one sample that was sequenced in a study of beta chain features in type 1 diabetes. Study results and limitations: Type 1 diabetes patients had moderately but significantly shorter TCRB CDR3s in all four CD4+ subsets.

The sequenced template was cDNA made from the entire isolated RNA. Assay: immunoSEQ multiplex PCR; the TCRdb copy retains only in-frame clones and omits some. The table lists about 700,000 clones, around an eighth of them singletons. No antigen has been assigned to these receptors. Sequencing was done on a sample of naive CD4+ T cells from blood. All receptors come from a man aged 18 to 30 with type 1 diabetes.

About this clone: An end of the junction differs from the germline gene, which may be a read error. The V and J genes are TRBV30 and TRBJ2-6, with TRBD1 matching 9 bases. The CDR3 runs 16 residues. Germline values: CDR1 GTSNPN, CDR2 SVGIG (reference sequence). CDR3 coding DNA: TGTGCCTGGCTGGGACAGGGTAACTCTCGGGCCAACGTCCTGACTTTC. This codes for CAWLGQGNSRANVLTF.

This clone was counted between two and nine times. The J gene is TRBJ1-2, the V gene TRBV18; D is unresolved. The CDR3 is 15 amino acids. V gave up 2 bases and J gave up 0 bases, with 10 bases separating them. The germline V gene has CDR1 KGHSH and CDR2 LQKENI. The CDR3 region has the DNA TGTGCCAGCTCACCATACGAAGAATCTAACTATGGCTACACCTTC. Residues: CASSPYEESNYGYTF.

This chain uses TRBV7-9 with TRBJ2-2; D ambiguous. CDR1 SEHNR and CDR2 FQNEAQ come from the germline V gene (reference sequence). The CDR3 is 14 amino acids. V was shortened by 2 bases and J by 1 base, with 5 bases between the two germline ends. In nucleotides, the CDR3 is TGTGCCAGCAGCTTATCCAGGAACACCGGGGAGCTGTTTTTT. Protein: CASSLSRNTGELFF.

The chain joins TRBV15 to TRBJ2-1; D remains ambiguous. The CDR3 length is 13 residues. Germline CDR1 LNHNV, CDR2 YYDKDF (reference sequence). Trimming left V 0 bases short and J 13 bases short, with 13 bases between. In DNA, the CDR3 is TGTGCCACCAGCAGAGAAGAAGGGCGCGGTCAGTTCTTC. The encoded protein is CATSREEGRGQFF.

Only one count was recorded for this clone. V usage is TRBV9 and J usage is TRBJ2-5, with D uncertain. CDR1 SGDLS and CDR2 YYNGEE come from the germline V gene. The V and J ends lost 4 bases and 1 base respectively, with 17 bases between them. CDR3 length equals 16 residues. The CDR3 DNA reads TGTGCCAGCAGCTCCGACCCCCGCCCAAGCCAAGAGACCCAGTACTTC. Amino acid sequence: CASSSDPRPSQETQYF. Full variable domain (missing parts from reference TRBV9 and TRBJ2-5): DSGVTQTPKHLITATGQRVTLRCSPRSGDLSVYWYQQSLDQGLQFLIQYYNGEERAKGNILERFSAQQFPDLHSELNLSSLELGDSALYFCASSSDPRPSQETQYFGPGTRLLVL.

This chain links TRBV10-1 with TRBJ1-1; no clear D gene. V lost 4 bases and J 1 base, leaving 10 bases between the germline ends. Per the germline V gene, CDR1 is WNHNN and CDR2 is SYGVQD (reference sequence). The CDR3 contains 14 residues. This CDR3 is CASSASYGNTEAFF. DNA of the CDR3: TGCGCCAGCAGTGCATCGTATGGGAACACTGAAGCTTTCTTT.

The chain joins TRBV7-2 to TRBJ2-7; D gene uncertain. Between the trimmed V and J ends, which lost 5 bases and 1 base, there was a span of 12 bases. CDR1 and CDR2 from the germline V gene are SGHTA and FQGNSA. This CDR3 has 14 amino acids. The CDR3, as DNA: TGTGCCAGCAGCGCCGCGACATTTTCCTACGAGCAGTACTTC. It codes for CASSAATFSYEQYF.

Concerning this clone itself: Its ends do not fully match the called genes, so a read error is possible. The rearrangement joins TRBV20-1 to TRBJ2-3; TRBD2 aligns across 8 bases. CDR1 and CDR2 from the germline V gene are DFQATT and SNEGSKA (reference sequence). The CDR3 consists of 11 residues. CDR3 nucleotides: TGCAGTGCTAGTGGAGCGGGGGTTGGGGGTTTT. This sequence encodes CSASGAGVGGF.

The chain carries TRBV7-2 and TRBJ1-1; D remains unclear. The V gene's germline CDR1 is SGHTA and CDR2 FQGNSA. V lost 5 bases, J lost 2 bases, and 12 bases lay in between. This CDR3 spans 14 amino acids. CDR3 loop: CASSQAVGNTEAFF. The CDR3 DNA reads TGTGCCAGCAGCCAAGCGGTAGGAAACACTGAAGCTTTCTTT.

The chain has TRBV18 and TRBJ2-1, with TRBD2 identical over 10 bases. Germline lookup yields CDR1 KGHSH and CDR2 LQKENI. Trimming took 1 base from V and 4 from J; bases not matched to a gene: 4. This CDR3 comprises 16 residues. CDR3 nucleotide sequence: TGTGCCAGCTCACCACTTAGCGGGGGGCGTTACAATGAGCAGTTCTTC. It translates to CASSPLSGGRYNEQFF.

This clone was seen more than once but under ten times. This rearrangement joins TRBV6-5 to TRBJ2-5; no firm D call. Trimming shortened V by 7 bases and J by 3 bases, and 15 bases separated the two germline ends. Germline V gene lookup returns CDR1 MNHEY and CDR2 SVGAGI. The CDR3 totals 14 residues. The DNA of the CDR3 is TGTGCCAGCACCGATAGGGCAGCTAAAGAGACCCAGTACTTC. As protein: CASTDRAAKETQYF.

This clone was recorded a few times. J is TRBJ2-7 and V is TRBV6-1; 7 bases match TRBD2. Germline assignment: CDR1 MNHNS and CDR2 SASEGT. V shed 4 bases, J shed 6 bases, and the junction held 3 bases outside the gene matches. The CDR3 runs 12 residues. The CDR3 DNA is TGTGCCAGCAGTGTGGCTAGCGGCGAGCAGTACTTC. This codes for CASSVASGEQYF.

The chain is built from TRBV7-8 and TRBJ2-1, with 7 bases fitting TRBD2. The V gene's germline CDR1 is SGHVS and CDR2 FQNEAQ. This CDR3 spans 13 amino acids. The trim removed 5 bases at V and 6 bases at J, leaving 4 bases unmatched. CDR3 in DNA: TGTGCCAGCAGCCAAGGGAGGGGCAATGAGCAGTTCTTC. Amino acids: CASSQGRGNEQFF.

In DNA, the CDR3 is TGCAGCGTCCTTAATGGGGGAGGCCTAAGCTACACCTTC. It translates to CSVLNGGGLSYTF. The chain uses TRBV29-1 and TRBJ1-2, with TRBD1 as a possible D gene (5 bases). Trimming cost V 6 bases and J 9 bases, with 20 bases left between them. Germline loops: CDR1 SQVTM, CDR2 ANQGSEA. This CDR3 is 13 amino acids long.

This clone has just a few counts. The J gene is TRBJ2-1, the V gene TRBV21-1. TRBV21-1 is flagged as a pseudogene. This CDR3 comprises 11 residues. The CDR3 loop is CASSADGEQFF. CDR3 bases: TGTGCCAGCAGCGCAGATGGAGAGCAGTTCTTC.